The 4 T cell receptor beta chains given below trace back to one sample, sequenced in a study of identical twins. TCRdb reprocessed the 5' RACE reads with MiXCR, giving one entry per CDR3 protein. The sample shows 250,000 to 350,000 distinct CDR3 sequences, roughly 8.6% of them seen only once. The data were also submitted as part of a second study, on yellow fever vaccine responses in identical twins.

The source material was memory (CD45RO+) T cells sorted from blood. These receptors all come from a woman in her late teens or twenties in good health.

On this clonotype itself: Compared with germline, one end of the junction differs, possibly owing to a read error. This rearrangement joins TRBV7-2 to TRBJ2-7, with TRBD2 matching over 9 bases. CDR3 length: 11 amino acids. CDR1 and CDR2 (germline): SGHTA, FQGNSA. The CDR3 is CASSLSGLAFF. The CDR3 DNA sequence: TGTGCCAGCAGCTTATCGGGACTAGCATTTTTC.

This clonotype was found a few times. The gene calls are TRBV6-1 and TRBJ2-4; TRBD2 matches 8 bases. CDR1 and CDR2 (germline): MNHNS, SASEGT. The CDR3 extends over 15 amino acids. Unmatched junction bases numbered 13, after V lost 7 bases and J lost 8 bases. The CDR3 loop is CASKPPGGRGDIQYF. The CDR3 DNA reads TGTGCCAGCAAGCCGCCGGGGGGGAGAGGGGACATTCAGTACTTC.

This clonotype was detected a few times. The chain joins TRBV28 to TRBJ2-7; D possibly matches TRBD1 or TRBD2 (5 bases each). This CDR3 comprises 13 residues. The ends were cut back, 4 bases at V and 9 bases at J, with 16 bases in the middle. Germline CDR1 MDHEN, CDR2 SYDVKM. The DNA for the CDR3 is TGTGCCAGCAGTTCCGGGACCGCACTACCGCAGTACGTC. It codes for CASSSGTALPQYV.

Only a few counts were recorded for this clonotype. The chain links TRBV12-5 to TRBJ2-7, with unresolved D. Trimming removed 5 bases at V and 2 bases at J, with 4 bases between. CDR1 is LGHNT and CDR2 is FRNRAP in the germline V gene. The CDR3 runs to 11 residues. The chain's CDR3 is CASGQTYEQYF. As DNA, the CDR3 is TGTGCTAGTGGTCAAACCTACGAGCAGTACTTC.